This is a list of T cell receptor beta chains from one sample in a study of molecular identifiers for immune sequencing clone quantification. TCRdb re-called the PCR reads with MiXCR, one entry per CDR3 protein. Among over 550,000 distinct CDR3 sequences, roughly 25% were seen once, and the ten largest hold 0.7% to 0.95%. The sample consisted of naive CD8+ T cells from blood, with Jurkat cell RNA spiked in. These receptors all stem from a human donor in good health. Some libraries in this study had Jurkat cell RNA spiked in. CDR3s include the opening cysteine and the closing phenylalanine or tryptophan. A D gene is named only where the DNA matches it firmly.

CDR3 length,V gene,J gene,D gene,CDR3 protein
19,TRBV3-1,TRBJ2-2,.,CASSQEGWRLEANTGELFF
15,TRBV4-3,TRBJ2-7,TRBD1,CASSQGRGTGYEQYF
14,TRBV13,TRBJ1-6,TRBD1,CASSPDRGHSPLHF
17,TRBV4-1,TRBJ2-2,TRBD2,CASSQPLGLAGTGELFF
18,TRBV11-2,TRBJ1-1,.,CASSLFPRTETMNTEAFF
13,TRBV11-2,TRBJ2-7,TRBD2,CASSVAGPYEQYF
16,TRBV20-1,TRBJ1-5,.,CSARAGGPAGNQPQHF
13,TRBV19,TRBJ1-5,.,CASSWGNNQPQHF
16,TRBV25-1,TRBJ2-7,.,CASRGRWAGSFYERYF
13,TRBV12-3/TRBV12-4,TRBJ2-2,.,CASCYVNAGELFF
13,TRBV4-3,TRBJ2-5,.,CASSQAWGETQYF
11,TRBV29-1,TRBJ2-1,TRBD2,CSVIAGNEQFF
15,TRBV6-6,TRBJ2-1,TRBD2,CASSHGTSGWNEQFF
15,TRBV4-3,TRBJ2-7,TRBD1,CASSQGTGVSYEQYF
13,TRBV7-9,TRBJ2-5,.,CASSLSRQETQYF
14,TRBV29-1,TRBJ2-1,TRBD2,CSVALGTTDNEQFF
14,TRBV19,TRBJ1-5,TRBD1,CASSTQGSNQPQHF